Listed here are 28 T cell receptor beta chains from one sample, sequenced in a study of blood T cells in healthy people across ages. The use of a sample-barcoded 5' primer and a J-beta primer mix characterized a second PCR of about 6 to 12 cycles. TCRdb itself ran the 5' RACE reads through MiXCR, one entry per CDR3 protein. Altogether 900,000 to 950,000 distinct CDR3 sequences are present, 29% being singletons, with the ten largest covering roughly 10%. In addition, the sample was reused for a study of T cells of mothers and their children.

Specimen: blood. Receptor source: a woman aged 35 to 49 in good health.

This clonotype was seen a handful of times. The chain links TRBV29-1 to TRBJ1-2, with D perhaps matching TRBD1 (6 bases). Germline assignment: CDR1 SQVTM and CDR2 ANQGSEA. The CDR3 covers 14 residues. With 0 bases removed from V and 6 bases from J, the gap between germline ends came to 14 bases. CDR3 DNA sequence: TGCAGCGTTGAAGATTGGGTGGGGGCGAATGGCTACACCTTC. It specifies CSVEDWVGANGYTF.

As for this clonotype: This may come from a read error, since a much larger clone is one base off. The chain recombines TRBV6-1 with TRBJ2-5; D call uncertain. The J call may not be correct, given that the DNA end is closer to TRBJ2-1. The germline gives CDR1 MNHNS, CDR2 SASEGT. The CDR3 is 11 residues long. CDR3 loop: CASTTQETQFF. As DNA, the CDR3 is TGTGCCAGCACCACCCAAGAGACCCAGTTCTTC.

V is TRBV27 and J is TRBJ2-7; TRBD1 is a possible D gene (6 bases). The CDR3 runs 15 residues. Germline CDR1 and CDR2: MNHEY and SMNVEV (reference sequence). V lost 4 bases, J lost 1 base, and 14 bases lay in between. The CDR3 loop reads CASSSTGTQSYEQYF. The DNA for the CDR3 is TGTGCCAGCAGTTCAACAGGGACCCAATCCTACGAGCAGTACTTC.

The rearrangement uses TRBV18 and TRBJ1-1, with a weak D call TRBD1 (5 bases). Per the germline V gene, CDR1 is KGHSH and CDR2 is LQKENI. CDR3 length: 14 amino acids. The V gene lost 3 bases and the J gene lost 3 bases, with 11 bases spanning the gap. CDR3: CASSPRQSHTEAFF. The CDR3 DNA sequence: TGTGCCAGCTCACCCCGACAGAGTCACACTGAAGCTTTCTTT.

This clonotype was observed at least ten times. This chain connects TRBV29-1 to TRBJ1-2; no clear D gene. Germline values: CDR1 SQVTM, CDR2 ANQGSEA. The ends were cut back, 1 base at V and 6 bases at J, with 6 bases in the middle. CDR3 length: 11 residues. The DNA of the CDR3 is TGCAGCGTTGAAGCCTCGGATGGCTACACCTTC. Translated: CSVEASDGYTF.

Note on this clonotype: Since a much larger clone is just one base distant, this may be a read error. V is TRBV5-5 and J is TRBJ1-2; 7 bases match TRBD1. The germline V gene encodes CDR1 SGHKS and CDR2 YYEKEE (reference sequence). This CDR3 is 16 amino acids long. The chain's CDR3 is CASSLRPGQTFHGHTF. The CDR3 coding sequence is TGTGCCAGCAGCTTGCGGCCGGGACAGACGTTTCATGGCCACACCTTC.

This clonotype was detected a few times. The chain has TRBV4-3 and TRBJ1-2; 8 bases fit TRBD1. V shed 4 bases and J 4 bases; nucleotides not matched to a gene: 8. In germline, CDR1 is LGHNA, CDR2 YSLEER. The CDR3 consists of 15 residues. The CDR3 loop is CASSPQGTGGYGYTF. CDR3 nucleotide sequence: TGCGCCAGCAGCCCCCAAGGAACAGGGGGCTATGGCTACACCTTC.

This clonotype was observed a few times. In nucleotides, the CDR3 is TGCGCCAGCAGCTCACCCTCTTCCCGGACAGACCGGTACCAAGAGACCCAGTACTTC. Translation gives CASSSPSSRTDRYQETQYF. This rearrangement joins TRBV5-1 to TRBJ2-5; maybe TRBD1 (6 bases). Per germline, CDR1 SGHRS and CDR2 YFSETQ. This CDR3 spans 19 amino acids. The V gene lost 3 bases and the J gene lost 0 bases, with 24 bases spanning the gap.

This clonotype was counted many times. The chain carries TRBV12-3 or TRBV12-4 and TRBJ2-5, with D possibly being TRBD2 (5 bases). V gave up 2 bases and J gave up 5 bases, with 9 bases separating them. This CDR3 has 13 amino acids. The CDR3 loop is CASSLWERETQYF. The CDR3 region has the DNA TGTGCCAGCAGTTTATGGGAGAGGGAGACCCAGTACTTC.

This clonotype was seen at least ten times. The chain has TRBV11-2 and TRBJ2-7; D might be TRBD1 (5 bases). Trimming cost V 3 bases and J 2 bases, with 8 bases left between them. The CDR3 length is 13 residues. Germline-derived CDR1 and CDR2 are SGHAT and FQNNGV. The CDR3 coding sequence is TGTGCCAGCAGCTTGTTGACAGCCTACGAGCAGTACTTC. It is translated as CASSLLTAYEQYF.

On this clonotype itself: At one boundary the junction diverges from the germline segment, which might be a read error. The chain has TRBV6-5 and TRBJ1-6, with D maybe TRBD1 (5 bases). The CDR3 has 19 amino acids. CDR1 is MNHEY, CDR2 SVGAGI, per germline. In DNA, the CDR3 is TGTGCCAGCAGTTACTCTGGGACCCCCGGTGGGTCCTATAATTCACCCCCCCACTTT. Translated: CASSYSGTPGGSYNSPPHF.

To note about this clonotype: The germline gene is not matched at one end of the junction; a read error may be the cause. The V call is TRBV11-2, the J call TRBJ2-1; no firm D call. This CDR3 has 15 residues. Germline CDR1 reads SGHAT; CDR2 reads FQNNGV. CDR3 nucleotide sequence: TGTGCCAGCAGCTTAATGCCGGGCTCCAACAATGAGCAGTTCTTC. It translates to CASSLMPGSNNEQFF.

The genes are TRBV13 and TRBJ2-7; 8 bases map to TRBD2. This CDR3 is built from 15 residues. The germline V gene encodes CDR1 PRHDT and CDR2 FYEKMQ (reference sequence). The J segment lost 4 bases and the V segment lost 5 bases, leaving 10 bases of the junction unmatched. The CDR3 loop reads CASSRTGTSLYEQYF. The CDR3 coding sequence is TGTGCCAGCAGCAGAACAGGGACTAGTTTGTACGAGCAGTACTTC.

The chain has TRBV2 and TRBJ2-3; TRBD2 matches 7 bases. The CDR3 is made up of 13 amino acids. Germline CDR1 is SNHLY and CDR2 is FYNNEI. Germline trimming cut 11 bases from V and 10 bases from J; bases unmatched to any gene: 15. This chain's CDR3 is CAGKETSPLPQYF. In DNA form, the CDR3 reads TGTGCCGGAAAGGAGACTAGCCCTCTCCCGCAGTATTTT.

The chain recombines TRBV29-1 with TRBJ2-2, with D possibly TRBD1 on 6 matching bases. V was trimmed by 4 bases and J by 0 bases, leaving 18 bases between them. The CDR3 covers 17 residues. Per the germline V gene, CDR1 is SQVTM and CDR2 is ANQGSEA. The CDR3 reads CSVANPLDRPNTGELFF. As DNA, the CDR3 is TGCAGCGTTGCGAACCCGCTAGACAGGCCGAACACCGGGGAGCTGTTTTTT.

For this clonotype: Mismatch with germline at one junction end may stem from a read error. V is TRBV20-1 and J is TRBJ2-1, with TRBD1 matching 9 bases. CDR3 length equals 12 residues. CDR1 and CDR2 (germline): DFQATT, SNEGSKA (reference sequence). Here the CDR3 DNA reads TGCAGTGCTAGGACAGGGGGGAATGAGCGGTTCTTC. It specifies CSARTGGNERFF.

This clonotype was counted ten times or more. The CDR3 region has the DNA TGCGCCAGCAGCTTACAAGGCAGGACAGTCCGTGGCTACACCTTC. It specifies CASSLQGRTVRGYTF. This chain connects TRBV5-1 to TRBJ1-2; tentative D call: TRBD1 (6 bases). The V end was cut by 2 bases, the J end by 7 bases, with 18 bases between. The germline gives CDR1 SGHRS, CDR2 YFSETQ. The CDR3 loop spans 15 amino acids.

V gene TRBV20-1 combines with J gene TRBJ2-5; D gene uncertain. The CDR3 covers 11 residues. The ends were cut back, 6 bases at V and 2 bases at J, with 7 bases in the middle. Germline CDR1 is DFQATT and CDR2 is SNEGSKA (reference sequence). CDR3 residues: CSAPRQETQYF. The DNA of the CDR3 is TGCAGTGCCCCTCGTCAAGAGACCCAGTACTTC.

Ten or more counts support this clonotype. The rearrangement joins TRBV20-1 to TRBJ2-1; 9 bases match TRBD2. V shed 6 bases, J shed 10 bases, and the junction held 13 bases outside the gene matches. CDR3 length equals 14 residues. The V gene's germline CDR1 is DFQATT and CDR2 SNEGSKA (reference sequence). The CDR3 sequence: CSAPRGGGALEQFF. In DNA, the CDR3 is TGCAGTGCCCCTCGAGGCGGGGGGGCTTTGGAGCAGTTCTTC.

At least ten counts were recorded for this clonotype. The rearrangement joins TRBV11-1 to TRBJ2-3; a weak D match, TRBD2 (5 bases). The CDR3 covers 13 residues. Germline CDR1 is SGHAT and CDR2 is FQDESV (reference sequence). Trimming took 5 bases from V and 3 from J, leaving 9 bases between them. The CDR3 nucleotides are TGTGCCAGCAGCCTCCGGACTACAGATACGCAGTATTTT. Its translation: CASSLRTTDTQYF.

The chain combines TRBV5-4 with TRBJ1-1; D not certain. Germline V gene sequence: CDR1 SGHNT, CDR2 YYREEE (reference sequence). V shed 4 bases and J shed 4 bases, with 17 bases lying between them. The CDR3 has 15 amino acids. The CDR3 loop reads CASSQKIDPTTEAFF. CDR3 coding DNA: TGTGCCAGCAGCCAAAAAATAGACCCAACCACTGAAGCTTTCTTT.

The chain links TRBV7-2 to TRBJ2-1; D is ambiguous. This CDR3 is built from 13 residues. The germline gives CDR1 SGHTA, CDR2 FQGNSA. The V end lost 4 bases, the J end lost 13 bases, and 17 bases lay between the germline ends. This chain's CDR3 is CASSSDRQETQFF. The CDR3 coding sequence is TGTGCCAGCAGCTCGGACCGGCAAGAGACCCAGTTCTTC.

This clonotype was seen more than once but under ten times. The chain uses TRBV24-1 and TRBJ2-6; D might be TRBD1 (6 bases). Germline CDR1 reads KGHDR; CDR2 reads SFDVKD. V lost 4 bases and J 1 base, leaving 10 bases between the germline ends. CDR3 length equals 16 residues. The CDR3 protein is CATSELTGSGANVLTF. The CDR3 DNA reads TGTGCCACCAGTGAGCTAACAGGGTCTGGGGCCAACGTCCTGACTTTC.

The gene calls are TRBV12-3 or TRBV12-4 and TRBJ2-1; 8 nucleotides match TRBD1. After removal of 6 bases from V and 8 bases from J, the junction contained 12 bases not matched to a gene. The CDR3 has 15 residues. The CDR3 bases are TGTGCCAGCAGCCTACCCGGACAGGGAATCGATGAGCAGTTCTTC. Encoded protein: CASSLPGQGIDEQFF.

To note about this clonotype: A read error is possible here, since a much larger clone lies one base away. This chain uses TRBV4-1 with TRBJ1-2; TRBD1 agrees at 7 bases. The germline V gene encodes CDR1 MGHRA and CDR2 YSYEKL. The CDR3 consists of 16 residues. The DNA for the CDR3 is TGCGCCAGCAGCCTCGTGGTACAGACAGGGAACTATGGCTGCACCTTC. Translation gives CASSLVVQTGNYGCTF.

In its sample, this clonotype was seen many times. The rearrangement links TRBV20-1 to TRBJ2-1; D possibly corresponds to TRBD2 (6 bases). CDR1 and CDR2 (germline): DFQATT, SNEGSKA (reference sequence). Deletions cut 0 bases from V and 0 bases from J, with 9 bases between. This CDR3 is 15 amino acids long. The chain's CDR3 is CSARDLGSSYNEQFF. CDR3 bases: TGCAGTGCTAGAGATCTCGGGAGCTCCTACAATGAGCAGTTCTTC.

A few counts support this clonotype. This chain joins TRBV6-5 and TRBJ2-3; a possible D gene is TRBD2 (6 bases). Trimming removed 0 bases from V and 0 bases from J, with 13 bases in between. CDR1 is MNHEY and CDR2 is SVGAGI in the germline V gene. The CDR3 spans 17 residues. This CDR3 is CASSYSGIRGSTDTQYF. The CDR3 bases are TGTGCCAGCAGTTACTCGGGGATACGGGGGAGCACAGATACGCAGTATTTT.

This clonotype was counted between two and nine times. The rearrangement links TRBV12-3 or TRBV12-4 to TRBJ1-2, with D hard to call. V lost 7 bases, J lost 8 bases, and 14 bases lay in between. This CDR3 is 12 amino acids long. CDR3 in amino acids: CASTTRTGGYTF. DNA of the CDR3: TGTGCCAGCACGACTCGGACGGGAGGCTACACCTTC.